This TCR beta chain derives from a study of T cells in Graves' hyperthyroidism and ophthalmopathy. Points from the study as a whole: Onset of ophthalmopathy came a median roughly 6 months after the model predicted it. A 13 V-J signature model discriminated ophthalmopathy versus stable hyperthyroidism.

RNA transcripts provided the source from which TCR beta CDR3 regions were amplified. The HTBI set primed first-round TCR CDR3 RT-PCR. TCRdb called the multiplex PCR reads again in MiXCR, with one record for every CDR3 protein. The repertoire holds about 350,000 distinct CDR3 sequences, with approximately 15% as singletons. This clonotype was seen many times. Its target is unknown. Diagnosing involved the use of clinical symptoms, serum thyroxine and TRAb, thyroid ultrasound and orbital computed tomography. The PBMCs were taken from approximately 9 ml of fresh peripheral blood. Germline CDR1 reads MNHEY; CDR2 reads SMNVEV (reference sequence). V gave up 5 bases and J gave up 4 bases, with 14 bases separating them. The CDR3 spans 14 residues.

The chain carries TRBV27 and TRBJ2-5; D possibly uses TRBD1 or TRBD2 (5 bases each). The sample taken for sequencing was blood. The clonotype was recovered from a woman in her twenties or thirties with Graves' hyperthyroidism. CDR3 sequence: CASSPGTPRETQYF. The CDR3 nucleotides read TGTGCCAGCAGTCCCGGGACCCCCAGAGAGACCCAGTACTTC.